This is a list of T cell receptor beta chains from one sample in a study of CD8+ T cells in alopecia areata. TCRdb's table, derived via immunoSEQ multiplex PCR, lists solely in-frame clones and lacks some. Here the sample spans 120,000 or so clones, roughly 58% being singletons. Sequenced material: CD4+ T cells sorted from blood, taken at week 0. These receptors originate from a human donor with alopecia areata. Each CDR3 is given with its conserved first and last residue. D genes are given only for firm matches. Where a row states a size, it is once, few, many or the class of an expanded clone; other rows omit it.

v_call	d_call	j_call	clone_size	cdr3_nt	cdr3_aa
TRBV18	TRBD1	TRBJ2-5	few	TGTGCCAGCTCACCCTCCGGGACAGAAGAGACCCAGTACTTC	CASSPSGTEETQYF
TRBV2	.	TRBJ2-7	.	TGTGCCAGCAGTGAATTCAGCCCCCAGGGTATCAAGTCCTACGAGCAGTACTTC	CASSEFSPQGIKSYEQYF
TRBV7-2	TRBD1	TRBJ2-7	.	TGTGCCAGCAGCCCTAGGGGACAGGCTCTGTCCGAGCAGTACTTC	CASSPRGQALSEQYF
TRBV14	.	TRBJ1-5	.	TGTGCCAGCGCTGCGGGGGGAGGCAATCAGCCCCAGCATTTT	CASAAGGGNQPQHF
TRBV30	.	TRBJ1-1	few	TGTGCCTCCGCGGGCAGCTTTAACACTGAAGCTTTCTTT	CASAGSFNTEAFF
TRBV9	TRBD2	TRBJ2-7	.	TGTGCCAGCAGCGGCCGAGAGCGGGGGGCAATCTACGAGCAGTACTTC	CASSGRERGAIYEQYF
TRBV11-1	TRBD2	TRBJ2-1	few	TGTGCCAGCAGCCCCATGGGACTAGCGGGGGATGAGCAGTTCTTC	CASSPMGLAGDEQFF
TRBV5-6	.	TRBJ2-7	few	TGTGCCAGCAGCCGCCGGACTGGGTCCTACGAGCAGTACTTC	CASSRRTGSYEQYF
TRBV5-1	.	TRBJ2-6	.	TGCGCCAGCAGCGTGACATCCGGGGCCAACGTCCTGACTTTC	CASSVTSGANVLTF
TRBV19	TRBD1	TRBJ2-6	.	TGTGCCAGTACCGCACAGGGGTCCCGCTCTGGGGCCAACGTCCTGACTTTC	CASTAQGSRSGANVLTF
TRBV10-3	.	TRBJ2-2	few	TGTGCCATCAGTGGTTCCCGACTAGATATAGACACCGGGGAGCTGTTTTTT	CAISGSRLDIDTGELFF
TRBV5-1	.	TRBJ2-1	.	TGCGCCAGCAGCTATGATCAACTCGGGGTCAATGAGCAGTTCTTC	CASSYDQLGVNEQFF
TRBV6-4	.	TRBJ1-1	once	TGTGCCAGCAGTGAAGGCAGGAACACTGAAGCTTTCTTT	CASSEGRNTEAFF
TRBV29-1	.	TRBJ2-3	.	TGCAGCGTGCAGAAAGGCACTAGCACAGATACGCAGTATTTT	CSVQKGTSTDTQYF
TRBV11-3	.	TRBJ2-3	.	TGTGCCAGCAGCCCGACTGAGTCTAGCACAGATACGCAGTATTTT	CASSPTESSTDTQYF
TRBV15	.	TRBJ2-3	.	TGTGCCACCAGCAGAGATCCAACAGATACGCAGTATTTT	CATSRDPTDTQYF
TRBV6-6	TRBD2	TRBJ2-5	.	TGTGCCAGCAGCTACCGATCCGGACTAGCGGTGGAGACCCAGTACTTC	CASSYRSGLAVETQYF
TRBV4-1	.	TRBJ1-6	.	TGCGCCAGCAGCCCGCGGGGGCCATATAATTCACCCCTCCACTTT	CASSPRGPYNSPLHF
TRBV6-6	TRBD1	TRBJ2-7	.	TGTGCCAGCAGCGACGGACAGGGGGGTTACTACGAGCAGTACTTC	CASSDGQGGYYEQYF
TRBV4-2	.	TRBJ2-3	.	TGTGCCAGCAGCCAAGATGCGCAGAGCACAGATACGCAGTATTTT	CASSQDAQSTDTQYF
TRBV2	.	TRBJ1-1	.	TGTGCCAGCAGTGAGAGGGGCATTGGGATCACTGAAGCTTTCTTT	CASSERGIGITEAFF
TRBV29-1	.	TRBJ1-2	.	TGCAGCGTTCGAGACCCCCCCGGCTATGGCTACACCTTC	CSVRDPPGYGYTF
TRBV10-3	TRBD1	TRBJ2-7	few	TGTGCCTCGGCCACGGGACAGGCGTCCTACGAGCAGTACTTC	CASATGQASYEQYF
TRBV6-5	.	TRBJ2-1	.	TGTGCCAGCAAGGCTATGGGGAGCTCCTACAATGAGCAGTTCTTC	CASKAMGSSYNEQFF
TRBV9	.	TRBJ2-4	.	TGTGCCAGCAGCCCAGGCCAGGGATCAAACATTCAGTACTTC	CASSPGQGSNIQYF
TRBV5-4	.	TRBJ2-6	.	TGTGCCAGCAGCACTGGACGGGCCAACGTCCTGACTTTC	CASSTGRANVLTF
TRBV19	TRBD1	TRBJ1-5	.	TGTGCCAGTAGTCCCTTGACAGGGCCCAATCAGCCCCAGCATTTT	CASSPLTGPNQPQHF
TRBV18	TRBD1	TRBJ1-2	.	TGTGCCAGCTCAACCAGGGGGCAGGACTATGGCTACACCTTC	CASSTRGQDYGYTF
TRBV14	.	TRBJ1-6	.	TGTGCCAGCAGCCACGGCGGTAATTCACCCCTCCACTTT	CASSHGGNSPLHF
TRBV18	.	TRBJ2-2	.	TGTGCCAGCTCACCAATCTGGACTTCAGATACGAACACCGGGGAGCTGTTTTTT	CASSPIWTSDTNTGELFF
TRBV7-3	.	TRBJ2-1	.	TGTGCCAGCAGCTTAACGGGTGGGCAGTATGAGCAGTTCTTC	CASSLTGGQYEQFF
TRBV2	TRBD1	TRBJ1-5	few	TGTGCCAGCAGAGAAGCAGGGGGCTGGGGTCAGCCCCAGCATTTT	CASREAGGWGQPQHF
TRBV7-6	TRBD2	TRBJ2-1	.	TGTGCCAGCAGCTTAGGGGTGGGACTACCCTCCTACAATGAGCAGTTCTTC	CASSLGVGLPSYNEQFF
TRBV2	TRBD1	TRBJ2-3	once	TGTGCCAGCCTTCGTTCCCGGGACAGGGGTGCAGATACGCAGTATTTT	CASLRSRDRGADTQYF
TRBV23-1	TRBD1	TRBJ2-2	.	TGCGCCAGCAGTCATGACAGGGCCCGCGGGGAGCTGTTTTTT	CASSHDRARGELFF
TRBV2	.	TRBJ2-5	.	TGTGCCAGCAGTGTACGGGGCGCCCAAGAGACCCAGTACTTC	CASSVRGAQETQYF
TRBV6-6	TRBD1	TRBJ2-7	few	TGTGCCAGCAGTCAACCTGACAGGGGAGGAACCTACGAGCAGTACTTC	CASSQPDRGGTYEQYF
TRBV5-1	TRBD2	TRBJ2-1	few	TGCGCCAGCAGCTTTAATCCGGGACTAGCGGATCGATACGAGCAGTTCTTC	CASSFNPGLADRYEQFF
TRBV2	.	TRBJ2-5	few	TGTGCCAGCAGTAGAGTGGGACGCACGAAAGGGGCCCAGTACTTC	CASSRVGRTKGAQYF
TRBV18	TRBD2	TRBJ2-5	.	TGTGCCAGCTCCCCAAGCGGGGGAGGAGGTGAAGAGACCCAGTACTTC	CASSPSGGGGEETQYF
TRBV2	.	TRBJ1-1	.	TGTGCCAGCAGTGAATTATCAGGGTTAATGAACACTGAAGCTTTCTTT	CASSELSGLMNTEAFF
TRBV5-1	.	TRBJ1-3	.	TGCGCCAGCAGCTTGGCACCTGGAAACACCATATATTTT	CASSLAPGNTIYF
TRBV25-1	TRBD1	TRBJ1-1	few	TGTGCCAGCAGTGCCCCAGACAGGGGGCTAACTGAAGCTTTCTTT	CASSAPDRGLTEAFF
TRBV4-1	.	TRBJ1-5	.	TGCGCCAGCAGCCAAGATTTGGGGCAGCCCCAGCATTTT	CASSQDLGQPQHF
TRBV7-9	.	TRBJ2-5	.	TGTGCCAGCAGCTTAGCGGAGGGGACCCAGTACTTC	CASSLAEGTQYF
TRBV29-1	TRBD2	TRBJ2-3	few	TGCAGCGTGGCCCCAGCGGGGGGGCCGGGGACGCAGTATTTT	CSVAPAGGPGTQYF
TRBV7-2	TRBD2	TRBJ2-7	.	TGTGCCAGCAGCCAACTAGCGGGCTACGAGCAGTACTTC	CASSQLAGYEQYF
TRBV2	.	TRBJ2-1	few	TGTGCCAGCGGGGGCGCGTCCGGTCTCAGATACAATGAGCAGTTCTTC	CASGGASGLRYNEQFF
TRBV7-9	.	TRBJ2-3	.	TGTGCCAGCAGCTTAGATTCCCATAACACAGATACGCAGTATTTT	CASSLDSHNTDTQYF
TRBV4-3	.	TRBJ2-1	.	TGCGCCAGCAGCCAAGCACCCGCCACCCACAGAGACAATGAGCAGTTCTTC	CASSQAPATHRDNEQFF
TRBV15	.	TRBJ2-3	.	TGTGCCACCAGCAGAGACCTTAGCGAGGTCTGGCATACGCAGTATTTT	CATSRDLSEVWHTQYF
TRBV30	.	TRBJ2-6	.	TGTGCCTGGAGATCAGGAAACTCTGGGGCCAACGTCCTGACTTTC	CAWRSGNSGANVLTF
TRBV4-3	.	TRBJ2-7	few	TGCGCCAGCAGCCAAGATTGGCAGGAATGGGGAACATACGAGCAGTACTTC	CASSQDWQEWGTYEQYF
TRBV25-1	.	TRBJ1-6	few	TGTGCCAGCAGTGAATGGGGCGCAGGGGCTAATTCACCCCTCCACTTT	CASSEWGAGANSPLHF
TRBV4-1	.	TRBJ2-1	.	TGCGCCAGCAGCCAAGTTGATCTCCTTACCTACAATGAGCAGTTCTTC	CASSQVDLLTYNEQFF
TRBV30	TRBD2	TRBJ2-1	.	TGTGCCTGGAGTGTACGGCGGGGGTACAATGAGCAGTTCTTC	CAWSVRRGYNEQFF
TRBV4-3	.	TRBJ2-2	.	TGCGCCAGCAGCCCCAGGGCTAGCGCCCACACCGGGGAGCTGTTTTTT	CASSPRASAHTGELFF
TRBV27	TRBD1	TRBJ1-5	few	TGTGCCAGCAGGGGACAGGGAGGGGGTCAGCCCCAGCATTTT	CASRGQGGGQPQHF
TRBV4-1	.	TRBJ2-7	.	TGCGCCAGCAGGGATATGATCGGGGGGCCGCCGCCCTACGAGCAGTACTTC	CASRDMIGGPPPYEQYF